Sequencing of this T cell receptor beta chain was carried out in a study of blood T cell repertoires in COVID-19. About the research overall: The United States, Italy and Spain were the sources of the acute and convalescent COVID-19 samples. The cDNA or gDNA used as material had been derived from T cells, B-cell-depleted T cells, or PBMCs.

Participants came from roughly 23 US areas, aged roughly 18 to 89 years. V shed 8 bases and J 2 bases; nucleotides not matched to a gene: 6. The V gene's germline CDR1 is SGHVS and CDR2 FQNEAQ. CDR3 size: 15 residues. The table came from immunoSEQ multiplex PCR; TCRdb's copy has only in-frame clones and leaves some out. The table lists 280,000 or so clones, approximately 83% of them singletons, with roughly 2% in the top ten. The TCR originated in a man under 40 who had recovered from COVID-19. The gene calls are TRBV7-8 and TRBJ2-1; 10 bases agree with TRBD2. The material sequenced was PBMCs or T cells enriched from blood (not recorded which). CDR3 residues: CASRRAGGTYNEQFF. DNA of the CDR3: TGTGCCAGCCGCAGAGCGGGGGGGACCTACAATGAGCAGTTCTTC. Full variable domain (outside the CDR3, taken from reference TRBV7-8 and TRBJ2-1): GAGVSQSPRYKVAKRGQDVALRCDPISGHVSLFWYQQALGQGPEFLTYFQNEAQLDKSGLPSDRFFAERPEGSVSTLKIQRTQQEDSAVYLCASRRAGGTYNEQFFGPGTRLTVL.